A selection of T cell receptor beta chains follows, all from one sample in a study of PD-1 blockade in classical Hodgkin lymphoma. Assay used: immunoSEQ multiplex PCR; TCRdb lists only in-frame clones, some missing. The sample lists tens of thousands of clones, 90% seen once, with 9% to 10% in the top ten. The sample was peripheral blood mononuclear cells (PBMCs), taken at baseline. The receptors here all came from a human donor with classical Hodgkin lymphoma. Each CDR3 is given with its conserved first and last residue. D genes are given only for firm matches.

>TRBV28|.|TRBJ1-5
CASSLRRQGANQPQHF
>TRBV28|TRBD1|TRBJ2-3
CASSIQGAIPDTQYF
>TRBV7-9|.|TRBJ2-5
CASSLVPGSGETQYF
>TRBV5-1|TRBD1|TRBJ2-7
CASSAGTGGSGEQYF
>TRBV13|TRBD1|TRBJ1-3
CASSIDRVSGNTIYF
>TRBV19|TRBD2|TRBJ2-7
CASSTIWATSGSYEQYF
>TRBV5-5|.|TRBJ1-2
CASSLVVSPYGYTF
>TRBV27|.|TRBJ2-7
CASSFPGPYEQYF
>TRBV2|.|TRBJ2-7
CASSESVGLDEQYF
>TRBV28|.|.
CASSPMVIYEQYF
>TRBV19|TRBD2|TRBJ2-7
CASSSPSGGLSYEQYF
>TRBV5-1|.|TRBJ2-3
CASSYRDRSTDTQYF
>TRBV20-1|.|TRBJ2-2
CSAREDGELFF
>TRBV28|TRBD2|TRBJ2-5
CASSFGRGWQETQYF
>TRBV19|.|TRBJ1-6
CASSNSDSPLHF
>TRBV27|.|TRBJ1-1
CASGGSFNTEAFF
>TRBV7-2|.|TRBJ2-2
CASSLALSTSFPGELFF
>TRBV28|TRBD1|TRBJ2-1
CASSHRGWNEQFF
>TRBV27|.|TRBJ2-5
CASSPLGGGSTQYF
>TRBV6-5|.|TRBJ2-7
CASSHRDRYEQYF
>TRBV7-7|TRBD2|TRBJ2-1
CASSPPGLGFEQFF
>TRBV10-3|.|TRBJ2-3
CAISEPSGAKDTQYF
>TRBV13|TRBD2|TRBJ2-3
CASSDGLAGGRGTDTQYF
>TRBV28|TRBD2|TRBJ2-7
CATGGGLYEQYF
>TRBV6-5|.|TRBJ2-1
CASSRLWLENNEQFF
>TRBV27|.|TRBJ2-1
CASSHGWEQQFF
>TRBV7-8|.|TRBJ2-7
CASSLGEGYEQYF
>TRBV6-4|.|TRBJ1-3
CASSQSLGGHTIYF
>TRBV18|.|TRBJ1-1
CASSPINTEAFF
>TRBV5-1|.|TRBJ2-5
CASSFQETQYF
>TRBV29-1|.|TRBJ1-1
CSVVSIPGQLAFF
>TRBV13|.|TRBJ2-1
CASSLGARSYNEQFF
>TRBV27|.|TRBJ1-2
CASKQGNYGYTF
>TRBV5-4|.|TRBJ1-1
CASSRNSPGATEAFF
>TRBV19|.|TRBJ1-1
CASEQGNTEAFF
>TRBV21-1|.|TRBJ2-1
CASRRLAQDNEQFF
>TRBV19|TRBD1|TRBJ1-2
CASRSGQGPGYTF
>TRBV28|.|TRBJ2-5
CASSFIPPGPRGETQYF
>TRBV2|.|TRBJ2-7
CASSDDSYEQYF
>TRBV13|TRBD2|TRBJ2-3
CASSLGREGSSTDTQYF